This record concerns one TCR beta chain sequence. Its antigen is as yet unknown. These data are taken from a study of T cell responses to AZD1222 COVID-19 vaccine. Notes on the study in general: Only after the peak T cell response were repertoires sampled. The CD4 TCRs associated with vaccination extended across spike and predominated at 160-218 and 743-854. It should be noted that donors were predominantly white British and more often female, and clonal diversity was possibly underestimated.

The CDR3 spans 13 residues. V shed 7 bases and J 5 bases; nucleotides not matched to a gene: 3. Per the germline V gene, CDR1 is SNHLY and CDR2 is FYNNEI. The repertoire was sequenced with immunoSEQ multiplex PCR; TCRdb's copy has only in-frame clones and lacks some. The profile covers approximately 94,000 clones, with about 90% appearing a single time and 3.5% to 4.5% taken by the ten largest. Sequencing used peripheral blood, obtained on day 0 of MenACWY control vaccination. The chain employs TRBV2 and TRBJ1-1; 11 bases are a match to TRBD1. The clonotype originates from an adult in good health. Here the CDR3 reads CASKGQGVTEAFF. CDR3 bases: TGTGCCAGCAAGGGACAGGGGGTTACTGAAGCTTTCTTT.